This T cell receptor (beta chain) is from a study of somatic mutations in cytotoxic T cells in rheumatoid arthritis. General study findings and limits: The identity of the antigens targeted by the expanded CD8+ clones remained unknown. There was no significant difference in CD8+ T-cell clonality between rheumatoid arthritis patients and age-matched healthy controls.

The assay was immunoSEQ multiplex PCR, and TCRdb's table has in-frame clones only and misses some. The sample records about 25,000 clones, roughly 70% being singletons. On this clone itself: Antigen unknown.

The germline V gene has CDR1 SNHLY and CDR2 FYNNEI. The V gene end was trimmed by 2 bases and the J gene end by 5 bases; junction bases not matched to a gene: 4. There are 14 residues in the CDR3. This receptor was taken from a woman aged 18-29 years in good health. Specimen: CD8+ T cells sorted from blood. The V and J genes are TRBV2 and TRBJ2-5; 8 nucleotides agree with TRBD1. CDR3 coding DNA: TGTGCCAGCAGTGAAAGACAGGGGATGGAGACCCAGTACTTC. Its protein product is CASSERQGMETQYF.